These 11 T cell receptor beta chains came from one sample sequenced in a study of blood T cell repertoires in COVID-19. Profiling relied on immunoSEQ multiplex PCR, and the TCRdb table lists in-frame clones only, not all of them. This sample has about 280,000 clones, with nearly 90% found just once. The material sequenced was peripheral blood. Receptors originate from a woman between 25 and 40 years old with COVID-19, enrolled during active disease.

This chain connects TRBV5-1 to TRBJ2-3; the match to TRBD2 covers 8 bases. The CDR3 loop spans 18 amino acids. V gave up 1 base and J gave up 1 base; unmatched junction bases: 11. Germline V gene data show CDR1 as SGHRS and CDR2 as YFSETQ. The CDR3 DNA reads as TGCGCCAGCAGCTTGTCGGGGGGGCTCCCTCCGGGCACAGATACGCAGTATTTT. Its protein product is CASSLSGGLPPGTDTQYF.

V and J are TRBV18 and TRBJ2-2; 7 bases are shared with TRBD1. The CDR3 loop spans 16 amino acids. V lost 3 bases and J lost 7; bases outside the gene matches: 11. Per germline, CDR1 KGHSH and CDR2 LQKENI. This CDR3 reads CASSPGSTGPLGELFF. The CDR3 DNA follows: TGTGCCAGCTCACCGGGGTCGACAGGGCCACTCGGGGAGCTGTTTTTT.

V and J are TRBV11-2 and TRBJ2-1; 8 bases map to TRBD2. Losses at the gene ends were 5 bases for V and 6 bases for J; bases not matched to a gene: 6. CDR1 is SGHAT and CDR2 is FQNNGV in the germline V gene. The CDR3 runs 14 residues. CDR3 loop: CASSPGGTSNEQFF. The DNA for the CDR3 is TGTGCCAGCAGCCCGGGGGGGACGTCCAATGAGCAGTTCTTC.

For the CDR3, the DNA is TGTGCCATAAGGACATTTCAGGGCTACACCTTC. Its translation is CAIRTFQGYTF. This chain connects TRBV27 to TRBJ1-2; TRBD1 might be the D (5 bases). The CDR3 consists of 11 residues. Germline assignment: CDR1 MNHEY and CDR2 SMNVEV (reference sequence). V lost 10 bases and J 8 bases, leaving 14 bases between the germline ends.

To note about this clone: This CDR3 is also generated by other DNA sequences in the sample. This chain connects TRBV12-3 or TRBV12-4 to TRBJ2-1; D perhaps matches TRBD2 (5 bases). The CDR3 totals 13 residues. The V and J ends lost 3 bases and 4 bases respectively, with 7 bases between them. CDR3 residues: CASSFRGYNEQFF. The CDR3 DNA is TGTGCCAGCAGTTTCCGGGGATACAATGAGCAGTTCTTC.

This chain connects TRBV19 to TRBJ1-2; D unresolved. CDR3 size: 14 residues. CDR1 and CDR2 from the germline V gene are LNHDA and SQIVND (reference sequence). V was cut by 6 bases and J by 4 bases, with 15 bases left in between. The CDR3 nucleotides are TGTGCCAGTAGGACCGGGCCGACTATCTATGGCTACACCTTC. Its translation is CASRTGPTIYGYTF.

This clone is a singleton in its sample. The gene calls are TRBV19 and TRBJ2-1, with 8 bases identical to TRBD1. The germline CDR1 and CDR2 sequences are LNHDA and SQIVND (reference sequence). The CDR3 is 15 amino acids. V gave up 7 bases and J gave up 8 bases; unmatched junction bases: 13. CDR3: CASTTGTGANHEQFF. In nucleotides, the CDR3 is TGTGCCAGTACCACAGGGACAGGAGCCAACCATGAGCAGTTCTTC.

This CDR3 reads CSVGQGPTGPQHF. Here the CDR3 DNA reads TGCAGCGTCGGACAGGGGCCGACAGGGCCCCAGCATTTT. The chain recombines TRBV29-1 with TRBJ1-5; 9 nucleotides line up with TRBD1. Germline V gene data show CDR1 as SQVTM and CDR2 as ANQGSEA. The CDR3 covers 13 residues. Unmatched junction bases numbered 9, after V lost 6 bases and J lost 9 bases.

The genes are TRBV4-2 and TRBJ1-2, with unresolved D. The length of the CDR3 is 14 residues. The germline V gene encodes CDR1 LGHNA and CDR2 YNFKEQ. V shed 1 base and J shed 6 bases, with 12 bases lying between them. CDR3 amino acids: CASSQATGGDGYTF. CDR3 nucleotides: TGTGCCAGCAGCCAAGCGACGGGAGGAGATGGCTACACCTTC.

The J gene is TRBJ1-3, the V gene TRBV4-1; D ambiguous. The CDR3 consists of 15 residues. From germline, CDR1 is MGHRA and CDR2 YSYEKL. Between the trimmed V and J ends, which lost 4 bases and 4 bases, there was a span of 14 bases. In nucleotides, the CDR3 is TGCGCCAGCAGCCCACCCCTAGGGAGGGGAAACACCATATATTTT. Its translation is CASSPPLGRGNTIYF.

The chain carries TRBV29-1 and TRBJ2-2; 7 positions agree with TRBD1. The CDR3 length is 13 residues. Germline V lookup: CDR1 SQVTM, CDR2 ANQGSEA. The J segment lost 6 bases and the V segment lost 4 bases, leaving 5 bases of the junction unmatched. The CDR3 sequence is CSVGDRVPGELFF. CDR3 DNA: TGCAGCGTTGGAGACAGGGTTCCCGGGGAGCTGTTTTTT.